This TCR beta chain was captured in a study of blood T cell repertoires in COVID-19. Two consecutive negative NP/OP PCR tests, clearance, or resolved symptoms defined Cohort 3 recovery. Authors' analysis steps: From reference gene primer amplification, estimates of nucleated cell counts were derived. Libraries were prepared by immunoSEQ multiplex PCR; TCRdb keeps only in-frame clonotypes and omits some of them. That table gives V, J and clone size, and the DNA gave D and trimming. This sample yields some 310,000 clones, of which roughly nine tenths are seen a single time; roughly a tenth belongs to the top ten. V was clipped by 1 base and J by 0 bases; unmatched bases: 10. Germline V gene sequence: CDR1 SGHKS, CDR2 YYEKEE (reference sequence). This CDR3 is 18 amino acids long.

The sequence was collected from a woman between 25 and 40 years old who had recovered from COVID-19. The sequencing sample was made of PBMCs or T cells enriched from blood (not recorded which). This chain connects TRBV5-5 to TRBJ2-4; 7 nucleotides align to TRBD2. The CDR3 loop reads CASSLFLADLLAKNIQYF. In DNA form, the CDR3 reads TGTGCCAGCAGCTTGTTTCTAGCGGACCTCCTAGCCAAAAACATTCAGTACTTC.